The source of this T cell receptor beta chain is a study of blood T cell repertoires in COVID-19. On the study more broadly: Samples taken during acute and convalescent COVID-19 were collected in the United States, Italy and Spain. The analysed material was cDNA or gDNA that came from T cells, B-cell-depleted T cells, or PBMCs.

This CDR3 is built from 16 residues. Trimming left V 3 bases short and J 0 bases short, with 17 bases between. Germline V gene lookup returns CDR1 DFQATT and CDR2 SNEGSKA (reference sequence). Authors' processing steps: Amplification of reference gene primers provided the estimated nucleated cell counts. Libraries were prepared by immunoSEQ multiplex PCR; TCRdb keeps only in-frame clonotypes and omits some of them. V, J and clone size are taken as reported in that table, and D and trimming were inferred from the DNA itself. The repertoire has 150,000 to 180,000 clones, about 90% of them found once; the top ten carry less than 0.6%.

The sequenced sample was peripheral blood. The chain combines TRBV20-1 with TRBJ2-5; a weak D match, TRBD2 (5 bases). This clonotype was sampled from a man aged 50 to 60 with acute or convalescent COVID-19. CDR3 residues: CSASLGYPDYQETQYF. CDR3 nucleotide sequence: TGCAGTGCTAGTCTCGGGTACCCGGACTACCAAGAGACCCAGTACTTC.